The TCR beta chain described here comes from a study of blood T cell repertoires in COVID-19. Study at large: Donors in the United States, Italy and Spain gave samples during acute or convalescent COVID-19. From T cells, B-cell-depleted T cells, or PBMCs came the material, which was cDNA or gDNA.

Authors' analysis steps: The authors estimated nucleated cell counts from reference gene primer amplification. The repertoire was sequenced with immunoSEQ multiplex PCR; TCRdb's copy has only in-frame clones and lacks some. D and trimming come from the DNA, and the V and J calls and clone size come from that table. The sample lists approximately 130,000 clones; about 86% were seen once. The ends lost 3 bases at V and 6 bases at J; junction bases unmatched: 9. The germline V gene has CDR1 SGHDT and CDR2 YYEEEE. The CDR3 consists of 16 residues. This clone has a single count. This clonotype originated in a woman aged 50 to 60 who had recovered from COVID-19. The rearrangement uses TRBV5-6 and TRBJ2-2; 9 nucleotides match TRBD1. The material sequenced was peripheral blood. The CDR3 DNA sequence: TGTGCCAGCAGCTCGGAAAACAGGGGGCTTGCCGGGGAGCTGTTTTTT. This sequence encodes CASSSENRGLAGELFF.